A selection of T cell receptor beta chains follows, all from one sample in a study of blood T cell repertoires in COVID-19. TCRdb's copy holds only in-frame clones and misses some; the assay was immunoSEQ multiplex PCR. The sample has 85,000 to 100,000 clones; approximately 70% are singletons. The sample taken for sequencing was peripheral blood. These receptors were taken from a woman aged 55-69 years in a cohort sampled during active or convalescent COVID-19. The CDR3 runs from the conserved cysteine through the conserved F or W. The order of the fields is D gene, J gene, clone size, V gene, CDR3 protein, CDR3 DNA. A D gene is named only where the DNA matches it firmly. Part of the rows lack a size; the others show once, few, many or a class for expanded clones.

D: -; J: TRBJ1-2; size: -; V: TRBV6-2/TRBV6-3; CDR3: CASSFLRKGDSDGYTF; DNA: TGTGCCAGCAGTTTTCTCAGGAAGGGAGATTCGGATGGCTACACCTTC
D: TRBD2; J: TRBJ2-1; size: -; V: TRBV7-8; CDR3: CASSSPPSGYNEQFF; DNA: TGTGCCAGCAGCTCTCCCCCTAGCGGCTACAATGAGCAGTTCTTC
D: TRBD1; J: TRBJ1-2; size: -; V: TRBV18; CDR3: CASSPVGQGASGYTF; DNA: TGTGCCAGCTCACCCGTGGGACAGGGGGCCTCTGGCTACACCTTC
D: TRBD1; J: TRBJ2-7; size: -; V: TRBV6-2/TRBV6-3; CDR3: CASSYSGQVAEQYF; DNA: TGTGCCAGCAGTTACTCGGGACAGGTAGCCGAGCAGTACTTC
D: TRBD1; J: TRBJ2-7; size: -; V: TRBV15; CDR3: CATSKRDRGTYEQYF; DNA: TGTGCCACCAGCAAAAGGGACAGGGGGACCTACGAGCAGTACTTC
D: -; J: TRBJ2-2; size: -; V: TRBV7-3; CDR3: CASSPRDTNTGELFF; DNA: TGTGCCAGCAGCCCAAGGGACACGAACACCGGGGAGCTGTTTTTT
D: -; J: TRBJ2-5; size: -; V: TRBV7-9; CDR3: CASRGETQYF; DNA: TGTGCCAGCCGGGGGGAGACCCAGTACTTC
D: -; J: TRBJ2-1; size: many; V: TRBV12-3/TRBV12-4; CDR3: CASSLNRWNEQFF; DNA: TGTGCCAGCAGTTTAAATCGGTGGAATGAGCAGTTCTTC
D: TRBD1; J: TRBJ2-2; size: -; V: TRBV6-2/TRBV6-3; CDR3: CASSYGQGANTGELFF; DNA: TGTGCCAGCAGTTACGGACAGGGGGCGAACACCGGGGAGCTGTTTTTT
D: -; J: TRBJ2-7; size: few; V: TRBV27; CDR3: CASRSQPPGANEQYF; DNA: TGTGCCAGCAGGTCCCAGCCGCCCGGAGCTAACGAGCAGTACTTC
D: -; J: TRBJ2-7; size: -; V: TRBV2; CDR3: CASSPGGSRREQYF; DNA: TGTGCCAGCAGCCCTGGAGGGTCGAGGAGGGAGCAGTACTTC
D: -; J: TRBJ1-1; size: -; V: TRBV7-2; CDR3: CASSYRQMNTEAFF; DNA: TGTGCCAGCAGCTATCGACAGATGAACACTGAAGCTTTCTTT
D: -; J: TRBJ2-6; size: once; V: TRBV3-1/TRBV3-2; CDR3: CASSQDYLSGANVLTF; DNA: TGTGCCAGCAGCCAAGATTATCTCTCTGGGGCCAACGTCCTGACTTTC
D: TRBD2; J: TRBJ2-5; size: -; V: TRBV6-5; CDR3: CASSSGLAGVWTQYF; DNA: TGTGCCAGCAGCTCGGGACTAGCGGGGGTCTGGACCCAGTACTTC
D: TRBD2; J: TRBJ2-5; size: -; V: TRBV6-6; CDR3: CASSLRLTQSGGREETQYF; DNA: TGTGCCAGCAGTCTACGACTAACCCAAAGCGGGGGGCGGGAAGAGACCCAGTACTTC
D: TRBD1; J: TRBJ1-6; size: -; V: TRBV19; CDR3: CASSIGQVVNSPLHF; DNA: TGTGCCAGTAGTATTGGACAGGTCGTAAATTCACCCCTCCACTTT
D: -; J: TRBJ2-1; size: -; V: TRBV11-2; CDR3: CASSARDTNSYNEQFF; DNA: TGTGCCAGCAGCGCCCGGGACACCAACTCCTACAATGAGCAGTTCTTC
D: -; J: TRBJ2-7; size: -; V: TRBV7-9; CDR3: CASSQGQVGEQYF; DNA: TGTGCCAGCAGCCAGGGCCAGGTAGGCGAGCAGTACTTC
D: -; J: TRBJ2-3; size: -; V: TRBV18; CDR3: CASSLSSTDTQYF; DNA: TGTGCCAGCTCACTCAGTAGCACAGATACGCAGTATTTT
D: TRBD1; J: TRBJ2-6; size: -; V: TRBV11-2; CDR3: CASSLGTGGASGANVLTF; DNA: TGTGCCAGCAGCCTTGGGACAGGGGGCGCCTCAGGGGCCAACGTCCTGACTTTC
D: TRBD1; J: TRBJ2-2; size: -; V: TRBV4-1; CDR3: CASSQGTGWNTGELFF; DNA: TGCGCCAGCAGCCAAGGGACAGGCTGGAACACCGGGGAGCTGTTTTTT
D: TRBD2; J: TRBJ2-7; size: -; V: TRBV6-2/TRBV6-3; CDR3: CASSTNPGLASYEQYF; DNA: TGTGCCAGCAGTACAAACCCGGGACTAGCGTCCTACGAGCAGTACTTC
D: -; J: TRBJ2-7; size: -; V: TRBV7-9; CDR3: CASSSLYEQYF; DNA: TGTGCCAGCAGCTCACTCTACGAGCAGTACTTC
D: -; J: TRBJ1-3; size: few; V: TRBV3-1/TRBV3-2; CDR3: CASSQQGQGNTIYF; DNA: TGTGCCAGCAGCCAACAGGGTCAGGGGAACACCATATATTTT
D: TRBD2; J: TRBJ2-5; size: few; V: TRBV4-3; CDR3: CASSQDLLAGLVETQYF; DNA: TGCGCCAGCAGCCAAGATTTACTAGCGGGGTTGGTAGAGACCCAGTACTTC
D: -; J: TRBJ1-1; size: -; V: TRBV9; CDR3: CASSVGQLNTEAFF; DNA: TGTGCCAGCAGCGTCGGACAGCTGAACACTGAAGCTTTCTTT
D: -; J: TRBJ2-3; size: -; V: TRBV11-2; CDR3: CASSLTGQSTDTQYF; DNA: TGTGCCAGCAGCTTAACCGGACAGAGCACAGATACGCAGTATTTT
D: TRBD2; J: TRBJ2-3; size: -; V: TRBV30; CDR3: CAWSLSSGGASDTQYF; DNA: TGTGCCTGGAGCCTGTCTAGCGGGGGGGCTTCAGATACGCAGTATTTT
D: -; J: TRBJ2-4; size: -; V: TRBV7-9; CDR3: CASSLRRGLAKNIQYF; DNA: TGTGCCAGCAGCTTAAGGCGGGGGCTAGCCAAAAACATTCAGTACTTC
D: TRBD2; J: TRBJ2-7; size: once; V: TRBV10-3; CDR3: CAISPGTSGGTYEQYF; DNA: TGTGCCATCAGTCCCGGGACTAGCGGGGGAACCTACGAGCAGTACTTC
D: -; J: TRBJ1-1; size: -; V: TRBV11-2; CDR3: CASSPQGTFTEAFF; DNA: TGTGCCAGCAGCCCCCAGGGAACCTTCACTGAAGCTTTCTTT
D: TRBD1; J: TRBJ1-4; size: -; V: TRBV2; CDR3: CASRGQTGGYEKLFF; DNA: TGTGCCAGCAGGGGACAGACAGGGGGGTATGAAAAACTGTTTTTT
D: -; J: TRBJ2-1; size: -; V: TRBV5-1; CDR3: CASSEAGSNEQFF; DNA: TGCGCCAGCAGTGAGGCGGGGTCCAATGAGCAGTTCTTC
D: -; J: TRBJ1-1; size: -; V: TRBV20-1; CDR3: CSASGREAEAFF; DNA: TGCAGTGCTAGTGGCAGGGAGGCTGAAGCTTTCTTT
D: TRBD2; J: TRBJ2-6; size: -; V: TRBV11-2; CDR3: CASSLAERGVISGANVLTF; DNA: TGTGCCAGCAGCTTAGCAGAGCGGGGGGTTATCTCTGGGGCCAACGTCCTGACTTTC
D: TRBD1; J: TRBJ2-7; size: few; V: TRBV11-2; CDR3: CASSGGQAVYEQYF; DNA: TGTGCCAGCAGCGGAGGACAGGCCGTCTACGAGCAGTACTTC
D: TRBD1; J: TRBJ2-7; size: few; V: TRBV19; CDR3: CASNFRTGDEQYF; DNA: TGTGCCAGTAACTTCAGGACAGGGGACGAGCAGTACTTC
D: -; J: TRBJ1-1; size: -; V: TRBV7-9; CDR3: CASSLDGGGYPEAFF; DNA: TGTGCCAGCAGCTTAGATGGGGGGGGCTACCCTGAAGCTTTCTTT
D: TRBD1; J: TRBJ2-2; size: -; V: TRBV28; CDR3: CASSLGTGRSNTGELFF; DNA: TGTGCCAGCAGTTTAGGGACAGGACGCTCGAACACCGGGGAGCTGTTTTTT
D: -; J: TRBJ2-7; size: -; V: TRBV5-1; CDR3: CASNGGVTDEQYF; DNA: TGCGCCAGCAATGGAGGGGTTACGGACGAGCAGTACTTC
D: -; J: TRBJ1-1; size: -; V: TRBV5-1; CDR3: CASRNSAGMGNTEAFF; DNA: TGCGCCAGCAGGAATTCGGCAGGGATGGGTAACACTGAAGCTTTCTTT
D: -; J: TRBJ2-1; size: -; V: TRBV4-2; CDR3: CASSQDLGLAQFF; DNA: TGTGCCAGCAGCCAAGACCTTGGTTTGGCGCAGTTCTTC
D: -; J: TRBJ1-6; size: -; V: TRBV2; CDR3: CASSLRLGDSPLHF; DNA: TGTGCCAGCAGCCTCAGGTTAGGGGATTCACCCCTCCACTTT
D: -; J: TRBJ2-1; size: -; V: TRBV6-1; CDR3: CASSEVVGLGQFF; DNA: TGTGCCAGCAGTGAAGTTGTGGGACTTGGGCAGTTCTTC
D: -; J: TRBJ2-2; size: -; V: TRBV5-1; CDR3: CASSLIGSTGELFF; DNA: TGCGCCAGCAGCTTGATCGGGAGCACCGGGGAGCTGTTTTTT
D: -; J: TRBJ2-1; size: -; V: TRBV2; CDR3: CASSEGQVIIGFDEQFF; DNA: TGTGCCAGCAGTGAAGGACAGGTTATTATTGGGTTCGATGAGCAGTTCTTC
D: TRBD2; J: TRBJ2-3; size: -; V: TRBV3-1/TRBV3-2; CDR3: CASSQASGGLADTQYF; DNA: TGTGCCAGCAGCCAAGCCAGCGGGGGGCTTGCCGATACGCAGTATTTT
D: TRBD2; J: TRBJ2-4; size: -; V: TRBV6-5; CDR3: CASSYAGENIQYF; DNA: TGTGCCAGCAGTTATGCGGGGGAGAACATTCAGTACTTC
D: -; J: TRBJ2-3; size: -; V: TRBV6-2/TRBV6-3; CDR3: CASSYSTGPTDTQYF; DNA: TGTGCCAGCAGTTACTCGACAGGTCCGACAGATACGCAGTATTTT
D: -; J: TRBJ1-1; size: -; V: TRBV19; CDR3: CASSIRGGLRDTEAFF; DNA: TGTGCCAGTAGTATTAGGGGTGGTCTTAGAGACACTGAAGCTTTCTTT
D: -; J: TRBJ1-1; size: few; V: TRBV7-2; CDR3: CASSIGQMNTEAFF; DNA: TGTGCCAGCAGCATCGGACAGATGAACACTGAAGCTTTCTTT
D: -; J: TRBJ1-1; size: few; V: TRBV7-9; CDR3: CASSSREGYTEAFF; DNA: TGTGCCAGCAGCTCAAGGGAGGGCTACACTGAAGCTTTCTTT
D: TRBD1; J: TRBJ1-5; size: few; V: TRBV5-8; CDR3: CASSLQGQGNQPQHF; DNA: TGTGCCAGCAGCTTACAGGGGCAAGGCAATCAGCCCCAGCATTTT
D: TRBD2; J: TRBJ2-3; size: -; V: TRBV19; CDR3: CASRGSGGVPDTQYF; DNA: TGTGCCAGTAGAGGTAGCGGGGGGGTTCCAGATACGCAGTATTTT
D: -; J: TRBJ1-1; size: -; V: TRBV7-2; CDR3: CASSNLRGNTEAFF; DNA: TGTGCCAGCAGCAACCTAAGGGGGAACACTGAAGCTTTCTTT
D: TRBD2; J: TRBJ2-2; size: -; V: TRBV4-3; CDR3: CASSHRVAGTPGELFF; DNA: TGCGCCAGCAGCCACCGGGTAGCGGGGACCCCCGGGGAGCTGTTTTTT